This TCR beta chain was recovered during a study of cytomegalovirus exposure and HLA in healthy donors. Study results and limitations: A later analysis showed TCR association rates differing by HLA locus, peaking at DRB1 and lowest at HLA-C. Three chains linked to CMV were shown in vitro to be specific for CMV antigens.

Primers: 60 Vbeta forward and 13 Jbeta reverse. TCRdb's copy holds only in-frame clones and misses some; the assay was immunoSEQ multiplex PCR. Altogether roughly 170,000 clones are present, 75% to 85% being singletons, with the ten largest covering 6% to 7.5%. The germline gives CDR1 MGHRA, CDR2 YSYEKL. The CDR3 runs 14 residues. The V gene end was trimmed by 1 base and the J gene end by 6 bases; junction bases not matched to a gene: 5. Of note for this clone: Its antigen is as yet unknown.

The sequenced sample was PBMCs. V usage is TRBV4-1 and J usage is TRBJ1-1, with TRBD1 matching 7 bases. This sequence was found in a man in his thirties or forties in good health and CMV-seropositive. The CDR3 bases are TGCGCCAGCAGCCAAGCGGGCAGGGGGGCTGAAGCTTTCTTT. Amino acids: CASSQAGRGAEAFF.